This T cell receptor beta chain was sequenced in a study of blood T cells in healthy people across ages. General study findings and limits: Naive CD4+ cells and diversity were both higher in long-lived donors than in aged donors. Diversity of TCR beta per million T cells declined in a roughly linear way with age.

Note on this clonotype: As yet, its antigen is unknown.

The germline gives CDR1 ENHRY, CDR2 SYGVKD. V lost 0 bases and J lost 0, with 8 bases in between. The CDR3 contains 15 residues. Alongside a J-beta primer mix, a sample-barcoded 5' primer served in a second PCR lasting roughly 7 to 11 cycles. Per sample, CDR3-containing paired-end reads numbered at least 2.5 million. TCRdb passed the 5' RACE reads through MiXCR, listing each CDR3 protein once. The table lists over 700,000 distinct CDR3 sequences, about 55% of them singletons, with about 38% in the top ten. Material: blood. The clonotype originates from a man of 80 years or more in good health. This sequence joins TRBV10-3 and TRBJ1-2; maybe TRBD1 (6 bases). The CDR3 is CAISESEGANYGYTF. CDR3 sequence (DNA): TGTGCCATCAGTGAGTCGGAGGGGGCTAACTATGGCTACACCTTC.